This TCR beta chain was identified in a study of human T cells and chemical hapten exposure. On the study more broadly: Sensitization applied 2% DPC to about 2 cm by about 2 cm of upper inner arm skin.

Study results and caveats: Expanded TCRs clustered into significantly more large CDR3 similarity groups than controls, the analysis revealed. DPC sensitization did not alter TCRs above 1 in 1000 frequency. Higher patch test scores went with higher counts of PT1 expanded TCRs.

TCRdb processed the RACE reads anew with MiXCR; each CDR3 protein has one entry. The table lists 80,000 to 95,000 distinct CDR3 sequences, approximately 10% of them singletons. Between the trimmed V and J ends, which lost 4 bases and 6 bases, there was a span of 9 bases. This CDR3 comprises 12 residues. Germline loops: CDR1 SGHRS, CDR2 YFSETQ. This clonotype was seen ten or more times. Its antigen remains unidentified. As to time point: patch test 2, 6 weeks after DPC sensitization. The sample's treatment: therapeutic diphenylcyclopropenone sensitization with weekly scalp DPC. The chain combines TRBV5-1 with TRBJ2-3; D is uncertain. The sequenced sample was whole blood, obtained in connection with sensitization to the hapten diphenylcyclopropenone (DPC). The clonotype was recovered from a man aged 40-49 years with alopecia areata. Some clones in this sample may be carry-over from other donors' samples. The CDR3 DNA is TGCGCCAGCAGCCTTCCTAGGGATACGCAGTATTTT. This gives the protein CASSLPRDTQYF.